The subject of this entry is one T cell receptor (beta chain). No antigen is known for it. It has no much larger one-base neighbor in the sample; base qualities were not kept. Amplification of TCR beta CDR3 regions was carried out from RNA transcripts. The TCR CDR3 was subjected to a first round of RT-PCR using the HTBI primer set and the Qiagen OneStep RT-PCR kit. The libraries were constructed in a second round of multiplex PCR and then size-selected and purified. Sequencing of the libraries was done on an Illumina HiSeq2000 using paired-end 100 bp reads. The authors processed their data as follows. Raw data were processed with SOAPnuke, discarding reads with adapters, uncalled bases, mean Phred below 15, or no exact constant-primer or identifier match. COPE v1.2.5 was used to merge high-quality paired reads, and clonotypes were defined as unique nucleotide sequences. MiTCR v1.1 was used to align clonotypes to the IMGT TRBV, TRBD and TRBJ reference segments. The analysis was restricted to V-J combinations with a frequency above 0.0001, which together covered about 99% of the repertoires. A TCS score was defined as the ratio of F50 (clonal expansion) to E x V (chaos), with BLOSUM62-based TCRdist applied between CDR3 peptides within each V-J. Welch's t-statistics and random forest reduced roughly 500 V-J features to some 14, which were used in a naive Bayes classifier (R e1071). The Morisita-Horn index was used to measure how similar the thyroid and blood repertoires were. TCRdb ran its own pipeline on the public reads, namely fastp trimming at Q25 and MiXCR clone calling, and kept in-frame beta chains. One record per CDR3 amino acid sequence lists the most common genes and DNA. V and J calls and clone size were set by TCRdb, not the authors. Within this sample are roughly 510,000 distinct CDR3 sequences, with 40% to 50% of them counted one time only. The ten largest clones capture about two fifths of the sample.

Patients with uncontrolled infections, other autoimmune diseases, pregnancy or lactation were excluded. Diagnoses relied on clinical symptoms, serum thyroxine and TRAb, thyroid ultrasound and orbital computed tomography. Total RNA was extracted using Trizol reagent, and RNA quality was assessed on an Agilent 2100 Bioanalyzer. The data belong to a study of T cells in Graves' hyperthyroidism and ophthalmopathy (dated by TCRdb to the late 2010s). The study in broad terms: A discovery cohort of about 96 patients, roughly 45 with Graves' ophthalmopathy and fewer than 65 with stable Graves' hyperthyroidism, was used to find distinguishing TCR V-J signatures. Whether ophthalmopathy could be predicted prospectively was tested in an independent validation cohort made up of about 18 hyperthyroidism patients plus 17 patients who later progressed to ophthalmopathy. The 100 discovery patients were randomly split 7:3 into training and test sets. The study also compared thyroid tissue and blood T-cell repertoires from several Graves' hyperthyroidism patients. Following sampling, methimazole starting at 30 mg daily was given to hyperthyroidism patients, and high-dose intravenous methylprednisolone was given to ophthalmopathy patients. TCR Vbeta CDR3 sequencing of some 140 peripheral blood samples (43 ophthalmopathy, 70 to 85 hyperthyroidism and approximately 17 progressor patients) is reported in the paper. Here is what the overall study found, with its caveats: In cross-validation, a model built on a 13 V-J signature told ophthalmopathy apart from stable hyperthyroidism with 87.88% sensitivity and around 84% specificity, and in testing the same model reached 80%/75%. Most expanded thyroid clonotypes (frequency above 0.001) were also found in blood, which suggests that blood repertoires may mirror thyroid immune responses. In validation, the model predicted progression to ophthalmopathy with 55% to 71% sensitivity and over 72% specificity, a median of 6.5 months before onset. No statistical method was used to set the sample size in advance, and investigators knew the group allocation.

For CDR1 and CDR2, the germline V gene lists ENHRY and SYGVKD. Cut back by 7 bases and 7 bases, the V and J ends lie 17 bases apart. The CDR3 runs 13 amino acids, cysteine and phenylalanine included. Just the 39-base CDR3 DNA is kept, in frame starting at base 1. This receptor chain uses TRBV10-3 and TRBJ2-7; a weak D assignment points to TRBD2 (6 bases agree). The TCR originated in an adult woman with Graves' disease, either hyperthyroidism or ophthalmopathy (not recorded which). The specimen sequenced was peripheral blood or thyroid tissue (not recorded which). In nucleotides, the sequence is TGTGCCATCAACCAGAGGAGGGCCAATGAGCAGTACTTC. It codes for CAINQRRANEQYF.